The next 21 T cell receptor beta chains were all read from a single sample in a study of T cells in Graves' hyperthyroidism and ophthalmopathy. The TCR beta CDR3 regions underwent amplification using RNA transcripts as the source. Primed by the HTBI set, a first-round RT-PCR was run on the TCR CDR3. TCRdb ran MiXCR on the multiplex PCR reads and lists one entry per CDR3 protein. The data show roughly 560,000 distinct CDR3 sequences, about 14% seen once. The sample was blood. The receptor set was obtained from a woman in her forties with Graves' ophthalmopathy.

The sample holds many counts of this clonotype. The chain is built from TRBV19 and TRBJ2-6; tentatively, D is TRBD1 (6 bases). The CDR3 contains 16 residues. Germline V lookup: CDR1 LNHDA, CDR2 SQIVND (reference sequence). Trimming stripped 6 bases from V and 0 bases from J, with 12 bases between. The CDR3 sequence: CASRRTAPSGANVLTF. The CDR3 DNA follows: TGTGCCAGTAGGCGGACAGCACCCTCTGGGGCCAACGTCCTGACTTTC. Full variable domain (remainder filled in from reference TRBV19 and TRBJ2-6): DGGITQSPKYLFRKEGQNVTLSCEQNLNHDAMYWYRQDPGQGLRLIYYSQIVNDFQKGDIAEGYSVSREKKESFPLTVTSAQKNPTAFYLCASRRTAPSGANVLTFGAGSRLTVL.

There are many counts of this clonotype. CDR3 nucleotides: TGTGCCAGCAAGGAGGGCCAAGAGACCCAGTACTTC. This gives the protein CASKEGQETQYF. V usage is TRBV25-1 and J usage is TRBJ2-5, with a weak D call TRBD2 (6 bases). CDR1 is MGHDK, CDR2 SYGVNS, per germline. CDR3 length: 12 residues. Trimming left V 7 bases short and J 1 base short, with 7 bases between.

This clonotype has a count of ten or more. The genes are TRBV28 and TRBJ1-5, with a weak D call TRBD1 (5 bases). The germline V gene encodes CDR1 MDHEN and CDR2 SYDVKM. The CDR3 is made up of 14 amino acids. V dropped 2 bases and J dropped 5 bases, with 10 bases sitting between them. CDR3 protein: CASSLGRDYQPQHF. For the CDR3, the DNA is TGTGCCAGCAGTTTAGGCAGGGATTATCAGCCCCAGCATTTT.

This clonotype occurred many times. The rearrangement links TRBV12-3 or TRBV12-4 to TRBJ1-5; TRBD1 matches 7 bases. Trimming cost V 5 bases and J 5 bases; bases outside gene matches: 6. There are 14 residues in the CDR3. The CDR3 region has the DNA TGTGCCAGCAGTCGACAGGGAGAATATCAGCCCCAGCATTTT. Protein: CASSRQGEYQPQHF.

This clonotype was detected many times. The chain joins TRBV12-3 or TRBV12-4 to TRBJ1-5, with no clear D. This CDR3 is 13 amino acids long. The V gene lost 6 bases and the J gene lost 5 bases, with 11 bases spanning the gap. The CDR3 coding sequence is TGTGCCAGCAGCCCGGTGAGGGATCAGCCCCAGCATTTT. Its protein is CASSPVRDQPQHF.

This clonotype was recorded many times. This sequence joins TRBV2 and TRBJ2-5; unclear D gene. V was cut by 0 bases and J by 5 bases, with 13 bases left in between. This CDR3 has 15 residues. The germline CDR1 and CDR2 sequences are SNHLY and FYNNEI. CDR3 coding DNA: TGTGCCAGCAGTGAAGCGCCTCAGTCTGGGGAGACCCAGTACTTC. The encoded protein is CASSEAPQSGETQYF. Variable domain in full (rest from reference TRBV2 and TRBJ2-5): EPEVTQTPSHQVTQMGQEVILRCVPISNHLYFYWYRQILGQKVEFLVSFYNNEISEKSEIFDDQFSVERPDGSNFTLKIRSTKLEDSAMYFCASSEAPQSGETQYFGPGTRLLVL.

V and J are TRBV24-1 and TRBJ2-7; 8 bases are shared with TRBD1. V lost 2 bases and J lost 2; bases outside the gene matches: 10. The CDR3 length is 17 residues. CDR1 and CDR2 from the germline V gene are KGHDR and SFDVKD. CDR3 sequence reads: CATSDSTQGDGAYEQYF. The CDR3, as DNA: TGTGCCACCAGTGATTCAACACAGGGGGACGGAGCCTACGAGCAGTACTTC.

This clonotype occurred many times. The genes are TRBV5-1 and TRBJ2-7; weak D call: TRBD2 (6 bases). The CDR3 extends over 16 amino acids. The V and J ends lost 3 bases and 4 bases respectively, with 20 bases between them. Germline CDR1 is SGHRS and CDR2 is YFSETQ. CDR3: CASSSQFSGVSYEQYF. In DNA form, the CDR3 reads TGCGCCAGCAGCTCCCAGTTTAGCGGAGTTTCTTACGAGCAGTACTTC.

This chain uses TRBV28 with TRBJ1-2; D not resolved. CDR1 and CDR2 (germline): MDHEN, SYDVKM. The CDR3 has 16 amino acids. V lost 4 bases and J lost 9, with 24 bases in between. CDR3 nucleotide sequence: TGTGCCAGCAGTTCCCCTACCACCGGGATGTCTATCAGCTACACCTTC. This encodes CASSSPTTGMSISYTF.

The genes are TRBV29-1 and TRBJ2-5, with D perhaps matching TRBD2 (5 bases). CDR1 and CDR2 from the germline V gene are SQVTM and ANQGSEA. Trimming stripped 6 bases from V and 7 bases from J, with 27 bases between. The CDR3 covers 16 residues. The CDR3 region has the DNA TGCAGCGTCGGACTGCCCCCGGGGTCGGGCGGTGTGACCCAGTACTTC. Protein product: CSVGLPPGSGGVTQYF.

This clonotype was seen at least ten times. The chain employs TRBV7-2 and TRBJ2-7; TRBD1 aligns across 9 bases. J was trimmed by 5 bases and V by 5 bases; bases with no gene match: 10. Germline V CDR1 and CDR2: SGHTA, FQGNSA. The CDR3 extends over 15 amino acids. CDR3 region: CASSPGGQGKNEQYF. In DNA form, the CDR3 reads TGTGCCAGCAGCCCAGGGGGACAGGGTAAGAACGAGCAGTACTTC.

This clonotype was detected many times. This chain joins TRBV11-2 and TRBJ1-1, with 7 positions matching TRBD1. Germline CDR1 SGHAT, CDR2 FQNNGV. The CDR3 is made up of 16 amino acids. Losses at the gene ends were 5 bases for V and 0 bases for J; bases not matched to a gene: 9. CDR3 in amino acids: CASSGPTGQLNTEAFF. The CDR3 DNA sequence: TGTGCCAGCAGCGGACCAACGGGACAGCTGAACACTGAAGCTTTCTTT.

This clonotype has at least ten counts. J is TRBJ2-5 and V is TRBV10-3, with D perhaps matching TRBD1 or TRBD2 (7 bases each). Trimming stripped 11 bases from V and 3 bases from J, with 16 bases between. CDR1 and CDR2 from the germline V gene are ENHRY and SYGVKD. This CDR3 region has 13 residues. The CDR3 sequence: CASGGTGEETQYF. CDR3 nucleotide sequence: TGTGCCTCGGGAGGAACAGGGGAAGAGACCCAGTACTTC.

At least ten counts were recorded for this clonotype. This chain joins TRBV20-1 and TRBJ2-5; TRBD1 matches 7 bases. CDR3 length equals 12 residues. Germline CDR1 and CDR2: DFQATT and SNEGSKA (reference sequence). The junction had 4 bases not matched to a gene; V was cut back by 7 bases and J by 2 bases. The CDR3 DNA reads TGCAGTGGTTCGACAGGGCAAGAGACCCAGTACTTC. The encoded protein is CSGSTGQETQYF.

This clonotype came up many times. The V and J genes are TRBV29-1 and TRBJ1-1; weak D call: TRBD1 (5 bases). This CDR3 contains 13 residues. Looked up from germline, CDR1 is SQVTM and CDR2 is ANQGSEA. V gave up 7 bases and J gave up 1 base, with 13 bases separating them. CDR3 sequence (DNA): TGCAGCGCCAAGGGACGGGAGAACACTGAAGCTTTCTTT. This codes for CSAKGRENTEAFF.

This clonotype has ten or more counts. The chain has TRBV24-1 and TRBJ1-1; possible D gene TRBD1, 6 bases. The CDR3 is made up of 18 amino acids. Germline V gives CDR1 KGHDR, CDR2 SFDVKD. The V gene lost 9 bases and the J gene lost 4 bases, with 29 bases spanning the gap. The CDR3 DNA reads TGTGCCACCCTGACCTCGTACAGGGTCACGAGCGTGGGCACTGAAGCTTTCTTT. Translation gives CATLTSYRVTSVGTEAFF.

This clonotype was found many times. The V call is TRBV11-2, the J call TRBJ2-7; D gene uncertain. The CDR3 totals 14 residues. Trimming cost V 7 bases and J 0 bases, with 13 bases left between them. Germline loops: CDR1 SGHAT, CDR2 FQNNGV. CDR3 in amino acids: CASNRDFSSYEQYF. CDR3 coding DNA: TGTGCCAGCAACCGAGACTTCAGCTCCTACGAGCAGTACTTC.

This clonotype was recorded many times. The chain has TRBV12-3 or TRBV12-4 and TRBJ2-7; D is perhaps TRBD2 (6 bases). CDR3 length: 14 amino acids. V was trimmed by 8 bases and J by 4 bases, leaving 18 bases between them. The CDR3 here is CASGDRLDRYEQYF. For the CDR3, the DNA is TGTGCCAGCGGGGACCGACTAGATCGGTACGAGCAGTACTTC.

This clonotype was found many times. Here the CDR3 reads CASSPPVVAKNIQYF. The CDR3 nucleotides are TGTGCCAGTAGCCCCCCGGTAGTAGCCAAAAACATTCAGTACTTC. V usage is TRBV19 and J usage is TRBJ2-4; no clear D. Trimming removed 6 bases at V and 0 bases at J, with 12 bases between. CDR3 length: 15 residues. CDR1 LNHDA and CDR2 SQIVND come from the germline V gene (reference sequence).

This clonotype was counted at least ten times. The rearrangement links TRBV7-2 to TRBJ1-5; unclear D gene. Germline V CDR1 and CDR2: SGHTA, FQGNSA. The CDR3 consists of 14 residues. V was shortened by 3 bases and J by 2 bases, with 8 bases between the two germline ends. The CDR3 coding sequence is TGTGCCAGCAGCTTCAAGAACGGCAATCAGCCCCAGCATTTT. It encodes CASSFKNGNQPQHF.

This clonotype was observed many times. The V call is TRBV6-1, the J call TRBJ1-1; TRBD1 is a possible D gene (5 bases). There are 13 residues in the CDR3. Germline lookup yields CDR1 MNHNS and CDR2 SASEGT. V lost 5 bases and J lost 1, with 8 bases in between. CDR3: CASSKQANTEAFF. The CDR3 nucleotides are TGTGCCAGCAGTAAACAGGCGAACACTGAAGCTTTCTTT.